The 14 T cell receptor beta chains below all came from one sample that was sequenced in a study of blood T cell repertoires in COVID-19. Clones were read by immunoSEQ multiplex PCR, and TCRdb kept only the in-frame ones, dropping some. The sample yields roughly 180,000 clones, roughly 80% seen once. The specimen was PBMCs or T cells enriched from blood (not recorded which). The receptors derive from a woman aged 35 to 49 with acute COVID-19.

The chain combines TRBV5-6 with TRBJ2-2; D uncertain. Per the germline V gene, CDR1 is SGHDT and CDR2 is YYEEEE. The CDR3 contains 16 residues. V was pared by 2 bases and J by 0 bases, with 11 bases between. CDR3 nucleotides: TGTGCCAGCAGCTTTGCTAGAACTGCGAACACCGGGGAGCTGTTTTTT. It translates to CASSFARTANTGELFF.

This sequence joins TRBV5-1 and TRBJ2-2; TRBD2 matches 8 bases. The CDR3 is 15 amino acids. The V and J ends lost 4 bases and 6 bases, in that order; junction bases with no gene match: 8. Germline CDR1 SGHRS, CDR2 YFSETQ. The CDR3 is CASSPPQAGAGELFF. DNA of the CDR3: TGCGCCAGCAGCCCTCCCCAAGCGGGAGCCGGGGAGCTGTTTTTT.

V gene TRBV15 combines with J gene TRBJ1-2; a weak D match, TRBD1 (6 bases). Per germline, CDR1 LNHNV and CDR2 YYDKDF (reference sequence). The germline V and J ends were trimmed by 2 bases and 3 bases, with 13 bases remaining between them. CDR3 size: 15 residues. CDR3 amino acids: CATSRLGGLDYGYTF. The CDR3 DNA reads TGTGCCACCAGCAGACTAGGGGGTTTAGACTATGGCTACACCTTC.

The genes are TRBV7-9 and TRBJ1-6; TRBD1 matches 7 bases. CDR1 SEHNR and CDR2 FQNEAQ come from the germline V gene (reference sequence). The CDR3 is 14 residues long. Trimming at V came to 3 bases and at J to 7 bases, leaving 3 bases not matched to a gene. The CDR3 DNA sequence: TGTGCCAGCAGCTTGGGACAGAGGAATTCACCCCTCCACTTT. Amino acids: CASSLGQRNSPLHF.

This clone was detected only a few times. This chain connects TRBV30 to TRBJ2-1, with a tentative D call TRBD1 (6 bases). The CDR3 contains 18 residues. Trimming left V 1 base short and J 13 bases short, with 32 bases between. The germline V gene has CDR1 GTSNPN and CDR2 SVGIG (reference sequence). DNA for the CDR3: TGTGCCTGGAGTGAGCCGGGACAAGGCGTCGGGCTATCAGGGTCTCAGTTCTTC. Encoded protein: CAWSEPGQGVGLSGSQFF.

The V call is TRBV2, the J call TRBJ2-7, with D perhaps matching TRBD1 (7 bases). The CDR3 is made up of 14 amino acids. Trimming stripped 5 bases from V and 2 bases from J, with 13 bases between. The germline CDR1 and CDR2 sequences are SNHLY and FYNNEI. The CDR3 sequence: CASSHQGGPYEQYV. As DNA, the CDR3 is TGTGCCAGCAGTCACCAGGGGGGCCCCTACGAGCAGTACGTC.

This chain connects TRBV6-2 or TRBV6-3 to TRBJ1-2, with 8 bases that match TRBD1. CDR3 size: 15 residues. Unmatched junction bases numbered 9, after V lost 6 bases and J lost 3 bases. Germline V gene lookup returns CDR1 MNHEY and CDR2 SVGEGT. The CDR3 protein is CASSHWTGNDYGYTF. The CDR3 DNA sequence: TGTGCCAGCAGCCATTGGACAGGGAACGACTATGGCTACACCTTC.

In this sample, this clone turned up a few times. The chain joins TRBV2 to TRBJ1-2; D perhaps matches TRBD1 (5 bases). The germline V gene encodes CDR1 SNHLY and CDR2 FYNNEI. This CDR3 region has 12 residues. The V gene lost 6 bases and the J gene lost 6 bases, with 11 bases spanning the gap. CDR3 sequence (DNA): TGTGCCAGCAGGGGGCTTTGGGATGGCTACACCTTC. Translating gives CASRGLWDGYTF.

This clone was observed a few times. The chain combines TRBV18 with TRBJ1-1; 8 nucleotides line up with TRBD1. The length of the CDR3 is 15 residues. Looked up from germline, CDR1 is KGHSH and CDR2 is LQKENI. With 2 bases clipped from V and 4 bases from J, the junction kept 6 bases outside the gene matches. In DNA, the CDR3 is TGTGCCAGCTCACCAATTGGAACAGGGGGCACTGAAGCTTTCTTT. Its translation is CASSPIGTGGTEAFF.

The genes are TRBV2 and TRBJ1-1, with 7 bases matching TRBD1. This CDR3 comprises 14 residues. CDR1 SNHLY and CDR2 FYNNEI come from the germline V gene. V lost 6 bases, J lost 3 bases, and 7 bases stayed unmatched. CDR3 bases: TGTGCCAGCAGCCTACAGGGGCGAGACACTGAAGCTTTCTTT. Amino acids: CASSLQGRDTEAFF.

The V call is TRBV7-2, the J call TRBJ1-5; a weak D match, TRBD1 (6 bases). The CDR3 runs 17 residues. V lost 1 base, J lost 4 bases, and 17 bases lay in between. Germline V gives CDR1 SGHTA, CDR2 FQGNSA. The CDR3 is CASSLDPRQVRNQPQHF. CDR3 in DNA: TGTGCCAGCAGCTTAGACCCCCGACAGGTTCGAAATCAGCCCCAGCATTTT.

This chain joins TRBV2 and TRBJ1-6, with TRBD1 matching over 7 bases. With 3 bases clipped from V and 8 bases from J, the junction kept 7 bases outside the gene matches. The CDR3 is made up of 15 amino acids. Germline loops: CDR1 SNHLY, CDR2 FYNNEI. CDR3 nucleotide sequence: TGTGCCAGCAGTGAGCGCCAGGGGGTACATTCACCCCTCCACTTT. Translating it yields CASSERQGVHSPLHF.

The genes are TRBV7-2 and TRBJ2-1; 8 bases line up with TRBD2. CDR3 length: 15 residues. J gave up 5 bases and V 4 bases, and 7 bases lay outside the gene matches. CDR1 is SGHTA, CDR2 FQGNSA, per germline. CDR3 sequence reads: CASSWDGLANNEQFF. CDR3 DNA: TGTGCCAGCAGCTGGGACGGACTAGCTAACAATGAGCAGTTCTTC.

Worth noting for this clone: The identical CDR3 is also encoded by other nucleotide sequences in the sample. The chain joins TRBV30 to TRBJ2-6; D possibly corresponds to TRBD2 (6 bases). This CDR3 spans 15 amino acids. Germline lookup yields CDR1 GTSNPN and CDR2 SVGIG (reference sequence). The V and J ends lost 0 bases and 1 base respectively, with 7 bases between them. CDR3 sequence: CAWSVGGSGANVLTF. In nucleotides, the CDR3 is TGTGCCTGGAGTGTAGGAGGGTCTGGGGCCAACGTCCTGACTTTC. Full variable domain (missing parts from reference TRBV30 and TRBJ2-6): SQTIHQWPATLVQPVGSPLSLECTVEGTSNPNLYWYRQAAGRGLQLLFYSVGIGQISSEVPQNLSASRPQDRQFILSSKKLLLSDSGFYLCAWSVGGSGANVLTFGAGSRLTVL.